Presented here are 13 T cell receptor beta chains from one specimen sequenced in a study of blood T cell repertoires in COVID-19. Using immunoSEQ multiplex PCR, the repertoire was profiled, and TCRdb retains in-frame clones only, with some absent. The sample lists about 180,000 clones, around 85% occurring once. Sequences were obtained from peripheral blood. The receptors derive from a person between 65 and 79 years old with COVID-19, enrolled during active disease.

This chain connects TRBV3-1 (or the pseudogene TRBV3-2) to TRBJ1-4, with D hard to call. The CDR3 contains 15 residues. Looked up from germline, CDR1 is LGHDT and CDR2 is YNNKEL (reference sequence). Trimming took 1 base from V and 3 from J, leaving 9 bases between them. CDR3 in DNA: TGTGCCAGCAGCCAAGTCCCAACTCCTAATGAAAAACTGTTTTTT. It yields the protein CASSQVPTPNEKLFF.

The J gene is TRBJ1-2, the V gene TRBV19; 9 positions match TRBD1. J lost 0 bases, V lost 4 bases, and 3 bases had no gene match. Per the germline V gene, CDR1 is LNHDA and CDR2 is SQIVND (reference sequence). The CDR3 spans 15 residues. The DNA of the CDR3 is TGTGCCAGTAGTAAAACAGGGGGCACTAACTATGGCTACACCTTC. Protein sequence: CASSKTGGTNYGYTF. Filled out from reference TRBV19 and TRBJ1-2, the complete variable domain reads DGGITQSPKYLFRKEGQNVTLSCEQNLNHDAMYWYRQDPGQGLRLIYYSQIVNDFQKGDIAEGYSVSREKKESFPLTVTSAQKNPTAFYLCASSKTGGTNYGYTFGSGTRLTVV.

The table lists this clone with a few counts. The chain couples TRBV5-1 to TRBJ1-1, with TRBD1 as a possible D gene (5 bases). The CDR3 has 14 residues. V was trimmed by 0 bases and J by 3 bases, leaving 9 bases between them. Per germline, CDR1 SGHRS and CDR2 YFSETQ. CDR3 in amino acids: CASSLVRADTEAFF. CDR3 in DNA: TGCGCCAGCAGCTTGGTCAGGGCTGACACTGAAGCTTTCTTT.

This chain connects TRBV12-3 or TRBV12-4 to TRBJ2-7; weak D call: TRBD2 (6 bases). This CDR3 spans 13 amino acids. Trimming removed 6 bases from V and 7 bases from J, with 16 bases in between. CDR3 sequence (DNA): TGTGCCAGCAGCCGGGGGATCGATTTGGAGCAGTACTTC. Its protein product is CASSRGIDLEQYF.

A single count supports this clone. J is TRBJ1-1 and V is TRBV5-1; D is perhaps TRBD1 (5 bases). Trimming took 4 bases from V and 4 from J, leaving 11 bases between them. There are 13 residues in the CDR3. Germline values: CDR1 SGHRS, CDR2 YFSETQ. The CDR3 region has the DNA TGCGCCAGCAGCAGAGAAGGGGTCACTGAAGCTTTCTTT. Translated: CASSREGVTEAFF.

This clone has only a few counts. This CDR3 reads CASSRGGATYEQYF. The DNA of the CDR3 is TGTGCCAGCAGCCGAGGGGGCGCAACCTACGAGCAGTACTTC. The rearrangement links TRBV14 to TRBJ2-7, with 7 nucleotides matching TRBD1. V was clipped by 4 bases and J by 2 bases; unmatched bases: 5. In germline, CDR1 is SGHDN, CDR2 FVKESK. The CDR3 is 14 residues long.

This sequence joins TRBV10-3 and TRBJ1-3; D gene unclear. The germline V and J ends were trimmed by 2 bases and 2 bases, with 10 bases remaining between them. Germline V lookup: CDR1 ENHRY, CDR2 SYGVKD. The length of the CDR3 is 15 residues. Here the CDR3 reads CAISENSRTGNTIYF. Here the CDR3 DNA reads TGTGCCATCAGTGAGAACAGTAGGACTGGAAACACCATATATTTT.

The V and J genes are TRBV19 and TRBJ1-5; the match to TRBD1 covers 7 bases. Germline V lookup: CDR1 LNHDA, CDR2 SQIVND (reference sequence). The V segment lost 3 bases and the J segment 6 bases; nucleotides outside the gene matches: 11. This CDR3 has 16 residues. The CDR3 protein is CASSISRGRLGQPQHF. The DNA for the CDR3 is TGTGCCAGTAGTATTTCCAGGGGGAGGTTAGGTCAGCCCCAGCATTTT.

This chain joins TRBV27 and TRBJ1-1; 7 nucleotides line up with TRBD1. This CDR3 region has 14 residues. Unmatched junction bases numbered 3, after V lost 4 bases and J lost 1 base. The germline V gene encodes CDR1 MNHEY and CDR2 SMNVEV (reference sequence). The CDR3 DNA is TGTGCCAGCAGTTCCTGGGACAGGAACACTGAAGCTTTCTTT. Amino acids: CASSSWDRNTEAFF.

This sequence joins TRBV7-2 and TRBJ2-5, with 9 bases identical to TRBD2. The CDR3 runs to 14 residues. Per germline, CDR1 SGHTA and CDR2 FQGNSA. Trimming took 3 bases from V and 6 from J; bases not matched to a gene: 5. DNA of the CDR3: TGTGCCAGCAGCTTTAGCGGGAGTATAAAGACCCAGTACTTC. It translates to CASSFSGSIKTQYF.

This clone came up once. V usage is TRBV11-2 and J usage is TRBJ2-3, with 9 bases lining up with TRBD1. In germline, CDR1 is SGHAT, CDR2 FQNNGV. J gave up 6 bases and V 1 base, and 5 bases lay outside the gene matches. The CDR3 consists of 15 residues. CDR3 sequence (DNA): TGTGCCAGCAGCTTAGGGGACAGGGAATCCGATACGCAGTATTTT. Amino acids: CASSLGDRESDTQYF. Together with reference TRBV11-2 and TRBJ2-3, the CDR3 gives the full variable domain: EAGVAQSPRYKIIEKRQSVAFWCNPISGHATLYWYQQILGQGPKLLIQFQNNGVVDDSQLPKDRFSAERLKGVDSTLKIQPAKLEDSAVYLCASSLGDRESDTQYFGPGTRLTVL.

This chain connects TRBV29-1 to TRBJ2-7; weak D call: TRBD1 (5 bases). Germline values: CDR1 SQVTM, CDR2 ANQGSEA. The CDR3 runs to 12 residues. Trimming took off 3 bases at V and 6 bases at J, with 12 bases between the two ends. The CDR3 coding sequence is TGCAGCGTTGAGTTGGGCAGGGCCGAGCAGTACTTC. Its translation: CSVELGRAEQYF.

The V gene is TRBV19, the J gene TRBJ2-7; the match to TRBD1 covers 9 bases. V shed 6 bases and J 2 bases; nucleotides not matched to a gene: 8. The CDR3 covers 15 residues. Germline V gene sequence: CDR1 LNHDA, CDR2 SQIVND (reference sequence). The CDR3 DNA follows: TGTGCCAGTAGGACCCAGGGACAGGGTACCTACGAGCAGTACTTC. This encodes CASRTQGQGTYEQYF.